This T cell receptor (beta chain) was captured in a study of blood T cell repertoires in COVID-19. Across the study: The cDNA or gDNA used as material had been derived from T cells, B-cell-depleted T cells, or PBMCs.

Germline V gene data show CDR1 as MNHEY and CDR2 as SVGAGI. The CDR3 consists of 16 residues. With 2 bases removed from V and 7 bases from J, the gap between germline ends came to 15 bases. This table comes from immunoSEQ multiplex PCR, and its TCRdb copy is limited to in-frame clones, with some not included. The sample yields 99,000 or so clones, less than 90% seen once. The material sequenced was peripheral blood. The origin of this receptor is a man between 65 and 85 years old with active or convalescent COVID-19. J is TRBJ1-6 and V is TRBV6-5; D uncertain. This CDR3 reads CASSYGAGVQNSPLHF. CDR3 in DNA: TGTGCCAGCAGTTACGGCGCGGGAGTGCAGAATTCACCCCTCCACTTT.